This T cell receptor beta chain comes out of a study of blood T cell repertoires in COVID-19. V gave up 5 bases and J gave up 4 bases, with 11 bases separating them. This CDR3 contains 13 residues. Clones were sequenced by immunoSEQ multiplex PCR, and TCRdb holds only the in-frame ones, with some missing. Of over 200,000 clones listed, about nine tenths are singletons. Participants were placed into cohorts based on the clinical history they reported. This receptor was taken from a man aged 18 to 30 who had recovered from COVID-19. V and J are TRBV12-3 or TRBV12-4 and TRBJ2-5; the D is unclear. Sequencing was done on a sample of PBMCs or T cells enriched from blood (not recorded which). Here the CDR3 DNA reads TGTGCCAGCAGTCCGGGTCAACCAGAGACCCAGTACTTC. Translated: CASSPGQPETQYF.